The 20 T cell receptor beta chains given below trace back to one sample, sequenced in a study of blood T cells in healthy people across ages. Alongside a J-beta primer mix, a sample-barcoded 5' primer served in a second PCR lasting about 7 to 12 cycles. TCRdb analysed the 5' RACE reads with MiXCR anew, one entry per CDR3 protein. The sample includes 760,000 or so distinct CDR3 sequences, roughly 25% seen only once; the top ten take more than 7.5%. These data were likewise used in another study, on T cells of mothers and their children.

The specimen was blood. These receptors were obtained from a boy between 10 and 17 years old in good health.

The sample holds a few counts of this clonotype. V and J are TRBV7-2 and TRBJ1-4; no clear D. V shed 5 bases and J shed 1 base, with 8 bases lying between them. This CDR3 contains 14 residues. Germline loops: CDR1 SGHTA, CDR2 FQGNSA. In DNA, the CDR3 is TGTGCCAGCAGCCTCAGACAAACTAATGAAAAACTGTTTTTT. It translates to CASSLRQTNEKLFF.

The chain links TRBV2 to TRBJ1-1; unclear D gene. Trimming cost V 7 bases and J 1 base, with 13 bases left between them. This CDR3 contains 14 residues. The germline V gene has CDR1 SNHLY and CDR2 FYNNEI. CDR3 residues: CASNAPPGNTEAFF. In DNA form, the CDR3 reads TGTGCCAGCAACGCCCCTCCAGGGAACACTGAAGCTTTCTTT.

This clonotype was seen a few times. This may be a read error: a much more frequent sequence differs by one nucleotide. The chain employs TRBV29-1 and TRBJ1-2; 7 bases agree with TRBD1. V dropped 6 bases and J dropped 2; count of bases not matched to a gene: 9. CDR3 length equals 14 residues. Germline-derived CDR1 and CDR2 are SQVTM and ANQGSEA. CDR3 amino acids: CSVGGGTENYGYTF. The CDR3, as DNA: TGCAGCGTCGGGGGGGGGACAGAGAACTATGGCTACACCTTC.

This clonotype was seen more than once but under ten times. The chain employs TRBV7-2 and TRBJ1-3, with TRBD1 as a possible D gene (6 bases). This CDR3 is 15 amino acids long. V was pared by 1 base and J by 4 bases, with 11 bases between. Germline V lookup: CDR1 SGHTA, CDR2 FQGNSA. Here the CDR3 DNA reads TGTGCCAGCAGCTTAGAGGGACACTCGGGAAACACCATATATTTT. It translates to CASSLEGHSGNTIYF.

A few counts support this clonotype. This chain links TRBV12-3 or TRBV12-4 with TRBJ2-1; D not resolved. Trimming removed 3 bases from V and 0 bases from J, with 9 bases in between. CDR3 length equals 15 residues. The CDR3 DNA follows: TGTGCCAGCAGTTTCGACCGGAGCTCCTACAATGAGCAGTTCTTC. Translation: CASSFDRSSYNEQFF.

In this sample, this clonotype turned up a few times. CDR3 region: CSAFGTSGRSGNEQFF. CDR3 sequence (DNA): TGCAGCGCGTTCGGGACTAGCGGGAGAAGTGGCAATGAGCAGTTCTTC. This chain links TRBV29-1 with TRBJ2-1; 14 bases are a match to TRBD2. The CDR3 runs to 16 residues. In germline, CDR1 is SQVTM, CDR2 ANQGSEA. V dropped 7 bases and J dropped 6; count of bases not matched to a gene: 11.

This chain joins TRBV29-1 and TRBJ2-1, with 7 bases identical to TRBD1. CDR3 size: 12 residues. Germline loops: CDR1 SQVTM, CDR2 ANQGSEA. V lost 2 bases to trimming and J lost 7 bases; unmatched junction nucleotides: 2. The CDR3 loop is CSVELQGNEQFF. CDR3 nucleotide sequence: TGCAGCGTTGAATTACAGGGGAATGAGCAGTTCTTC.

This clonotype was counted only a few times. The chain links TRBV27 to TRBJ2-7; maybe TRBD1 (6 bases). V was cut by 5 bases and J by 0 bases, with 17 bases left in between. Germline assignment: CDR1 MNHEY and CDR2 SMNVEV (reference sequence). This CDR3 is 16 amino acids long. The DNA for the CDR3 is TGTGCCAGCAGTACAGTGGACAGCCAGAGCTCCTACGAGCAGTACTTC. Its protein is CASSTVDSQSSYEQYF.

This clonotype was counted only a few times. The chain uses TRBV19 and TRBJ2-7; perhaps D is TRBD1 or TRBD2 (6 bases each). V was trimmed by 6 bases and J by 3 bases, leaving 12 bases between them. The CDR3 length is 13 residues. The germline gives CDR1 LNHDA, CDR2 SQIVND (reference sequence). The CDR3: CASSDGGLYEQYF. CDR3 sequence (DNA): TGTGCCAGTAGCGACGGGGGCCTCTACGAGCAGTACTTC.

This clonotype occurred a few times. The CDR3 loop is CSAGRESGPYNEQFF. Written as DNA, the CDR3 is TGCAGTGCTGGGCGGGAAAGCGGACCTTACAATGAGCAGTTCTTC. This sequence joins TRBV20-1 and TRBJ2-1, with D possibly matching TRBD2 (6 bases). The CDR3 has 15 residues. CDR1 is DFQATT, CDR2 SNEGSKA, per germline (reference sequence). The V and J ends lost 5 bases and 4 bases respectively, with 18 bases between them.

The rearrangement joins TRBV12-3 or TRBV12-4 to TRBJ1-2; D is perhaps TRBD1 (6 bases). The CDR3 covers 17 residues. V dropped 6 bases and J dropped 6 bases, with 26 bases sitting between them. The CDR3 protein is CASSPARVGQTADGYTF. CDR3 in DNA: TGTGCCAGCAGCCCTGCAAGGGTGGGACAAACAGCTGATGGCTACACCTTC.

This clonotype was seen a handful of times. The gene calls are TRBV20-1 and TRBJ2-7, with D possibly matching TRBD2 (5 bases). Germline V gene sequence: CDR1 DFQATT, CDR2 SNEGSKA (reference sequence). The CDR3 runs to 15 residues. CDR3 loop: CSATAGGSLTYEQYF. The CDR3, as DNA: TGCAGCGCGACGGCGGGCGGATCTCTAACCTACGAGCAGTACTTC.

This clonotype was detected ten times or more. The V call is TRBV29-1, the J call TRBJ2-5; unclear D gene. This CDR3 is 10 amino acids long. Trimming cost V 3 bases and J 3 bases, with 2 bases left between them. The germline V gene encodes CDR1 SQVTM and CDR2 ANQGSEA. The CDR3, as DNA: TGCAGCGTTGACAAAGAGACCCAGTACTTC. Protein: CSVDKETQYF.

This rearrangement joins TRBV29-1 to TRBJ2-5, with a possible D match to TRBD1 (5 bases). This CDR3 contains 14 residues. Per the germline V gene, CDR1 is SQVTM and CDR2 is ANQGSEA. Trimming pared 0 bases from V and 5 bases from J, leaving 13 bases between. This chain's CDR3 is CSVEDRRVGETQYF. Written as DNA, the CDR3 is TGCAGCGTTGAAGATCGCAGGGTCGGGGAGACCCAGTACTTC.

The rearrangement uses TRBV20-1 and TRBJ1-2; 8 bases align to TRBD1. In germline, CDR1 is DFQATT, CDR2 SNEGSKA (reference sequence). With 5 bases clipped from V and 8 bases from J, the junction kept 16 bases outside the gene matches. The CDR3 covers 15 residues. CDR3 in DNA: TGCAGTGCTTTGGGCTATTCGGGCAGGGGGCAGGGCTACACCTTC. Translation gives CSALGYSGRGQGYTF.

This clonotype was detected once. CDR3 nucleotides: TGTGCCAGCAGTAAAGGTGGCGGCTCCTACAATGAGCAGTTCTTC. This encodes CASSKGGGSYNEQFF. V and J are TRBV25-1 and TRBJ2-1; D not resolved. The CDR3 extends over 15 amino acids. V was clipped by 5 bases and J by 0 bases, with 11 bases between them. CDR1 MGHDK and CDR2 SYGVNS come from the germline V gene.

The chain joins TRBV13 to TRBJ2-3, with TRBD2 as a possible D gene (5 bases). This CDR3 is built from 15 residues. Trimming took 3 bases from V and 3 from J, leaving 13 bases between them. The V gene's germline CDR1 is PRHDT and CDR2 FYEKMQ (reference sequence). In DNA, the CDR3 is TGTGCCAGCAGCTTCGGGGTACAGAAAACAGATACGCAGTATTTT. Translated: CASSFGVQKTDTQYF.

V and J are TRBV19 and TRBJ2-1; either TRBD1 or TRBD2 may fit D (6 bases each). Trimming took 5 bases from V and 5 from J, leaving 13 bases between them. The germline gives CDR1 LNHDA, CDR2 SQIVND (reference sequence). This CDR3 spans 14 amino acids. CDR3: CASSWRGVNNEQFF. For the CDR3, the DNA is TGTGCCAGTAGTTGGAGGGGGGTCAACAATGAGCAGTTCTTC.

This clonotype came up a few times. The chain recombines TRBV27 with TRBJ1-6; D uncertain. Germline CDR1 MNHEY, CDR2 SMNVEV (reference sequence). The V end lost 2 bases, the J end lost 6 bases, and 14 bases lay between the germline ends. The length of the CDR3 is 16 residues. CDR3 protein: CASSLKGSYFNSPLHF. The DNA for the CDR3 is TGTGCCAGCAGTTTAAAAGGGTCCTACTTTAATTCACCCCTCCACTTT.

This clonotype was found a few times. The chain couples TRBV15 to TRBJ2-1, with TRBD2 identical over 12 bases. This CDR3 comprises 16 residues. Looked up from germline, CDR1 is LNHNV and CDR2 is YYDKDF (reference sequence). Losses at the gene ends were 5 bases for V and 8 bases for J; bases not matched to a gene: 10. CDR3 loop: CATSSGLAGKPDEQFF. The CDR3 DNA is TGTGCCACCAGCTCTGGACTAGCGGGAAAGCCTGATGAGCAGTTCTTC.